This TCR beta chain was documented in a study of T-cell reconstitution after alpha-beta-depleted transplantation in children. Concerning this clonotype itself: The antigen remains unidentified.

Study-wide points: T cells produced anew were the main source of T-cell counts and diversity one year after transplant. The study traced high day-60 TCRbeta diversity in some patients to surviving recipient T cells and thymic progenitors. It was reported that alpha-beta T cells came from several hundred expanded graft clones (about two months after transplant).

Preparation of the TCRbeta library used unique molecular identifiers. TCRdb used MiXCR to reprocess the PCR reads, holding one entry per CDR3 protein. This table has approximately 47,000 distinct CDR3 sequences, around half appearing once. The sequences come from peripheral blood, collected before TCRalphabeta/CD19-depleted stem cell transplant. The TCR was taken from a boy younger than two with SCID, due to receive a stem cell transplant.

The CDR3 reads CSARISGGGDTQYF. CDR3 nucleotide sequence: TGCAGTGCTAGGATAAGCGGGGGGGGAGATACGCAGTATTTT. The chain employs TRBV20-1 and TRBJ2-3, with 10 positions matching TRBD2. The CDR3 extends over 14 amino acids. From germline, CDR1 is DFQATT and CDR2 SNEGSKA (reference sequence). V trimming: 3 bases; J trimming: 5 bases; junction bases outside the gene matches: 5.